This TCR beta chain stems from a study of graft-versus-host responses after intestinal transplantation. Study-level information: Each patient got anti-thymocyte globulin induction, then tacrolimus and steroids for around three years.

200,000 CFSE-labeled responder cells were plated with 200,000 irradiated, violet-dye-labeled stimulator cells. Sequencing used immunoSEQ multiplex PCR; TCRdb keeps in-frame clones, though not all of them. This table holds 11,000 to 15,000 clones, 35% to 45% found once. In its sample, this clone was seen a few times. V lost 10 bases to trimming and J lost 6 bases; unmatched junction nucleotides: 7. Germline loops: CDR1 ENHRY, CDR2 SYGVKD. The CDR3 sequence is 13 residues long. This material consisted of alloreactive CD4+ T cells from a mixed lymphocyte reaction culture, taken before intestinal transplant. Subset noted: CFSE-low proliferating T cells sorted from approximately 6-day pre-transplant mixed lymphocyte reaction (GvH or HvG direction). The rearrangement joins TRBV10-3 to TRBJ2-3; 10 nucleotides match TRBD2. The receptor's source is a human patient who received an intestinal transplant. The chain's CDR3 is CASLAGARDTQYF. DNA for the CDR3: TGTGCCAGTCTAGCGGGGGCTCGGGATACGCAGTATTTT.